What follows are 4 T cell receptor beta chains derived from one specimen sequenced in a study of CD4 and CD8 cells across lung adenocarcinoma regions. One entry per CDR3 protein, called by TCRdb with MiXCR from the PCR reads. Among 13,000 or so distinct CDR3 sequences, about 56% were seen once, and the ten largest hold roughly 35%. Sequenced input: CD8+ T cells from the margin of a lung tumor. The source of these receptors is a female donor with lung adenocarcinoma. The CD4 and CD8 labels of this study may be unreliable.

V and J are TRBV6-1 and TRBJ2-3; the D gene is possibly TRBD2 (6 bases). The CDR3 spans 13 residues. The germline V gene encodes CDR1 MNHNS and CDR2 SASEGT. With 4 bases removed from V and 4 bases from J, the gap between germline ends came to 9 bases. Here the CDR3 reads CASSAGEADTQYF. As DNA, the CDR3 is TGTGCCAGCAGTGCTGGGGAGGCAGATACGCAGTATTTT.

The chain uses TRBV6-5 and TRBJ2-1, with D uncertain. V was pared by 0 bases and J by 0 bases, with 12 bases between. The CDR3 covers 17 residues. CDR1 is MNHEY, CDR2 SVGAGI, per germline. The CDR3 here is CASSYSISLSSYNEQFF. The CDR3 nucleotides are TGTGCCAGCAGTTACTCGATTTCCTTGAGCTCCTACAATGAGCAGTTCTTC.

This clonotype was seen only once. V gene TRBV6-1 combines with J gene TRBJ2-4; 8 positions agree with TRBD2. The ends lost 11 bases at V and 13 bases at J; junction bases unmatched: 19. This CDR3 comprises 14 residues. Germline values: CDR1 MNHNS, CDR2 SASEGT. The DNA of the CDR3 is TGTGCCGGTCACGGGGGGGGGGCCAAAGAGATCCAGTACTTC. Its translation is CAGHGGGAKEIQYF.

In regard to this clonotype: Mismatch with germline at one junction end may stem from a read error. In nucleotides, the CDR3 is TGCGCAGCGGGGACAGGAGCCACAGATATGCAGTACTTT. Translated: CAAGTGATDMQYF. The J gene is TRBJ2-4, the V gene TRBV10-2; D possibly corresponds to TRBD1 (8 bases). There are 13 residues in the CDR3. Germline-derived CDR1 and CDR2 are WSHSY and SAAADI.